This record concerns one T cell receptor beta chain sequence. Per the study methods: Scientists estimated how many nucleated cells there were by amplifying reference gene primers. The protocol was immunoSEQ multiplex PCR, while the TCRdb copy is restricted to in-frame clones and leaves out a portion. V, J and clone size are those of that table, while D and trimming were read from the DNA. Of over 300,000 clones listed, 80% to 90% are singletons. Trimming shortened V by 2 bases and J by 3 bases, and 5 bases separated the two germline ends. CDR3 length: 13 amino acids. These data originate in a study of blood T cell repertoires in COVID-19. About the study: Sites across the United States, Italy and Spain contributed samples from acute and convalescent COVID-19.

The sequenced sample consisted of peripheral blood. The TCR was taken from a man between 35 and 55 years old with acute or convalescent COVID-19. J is TRBJ1-5 and V is TRBV12-3 or TRBV12-4; D is unclear. The CDR3 DNA reads as TGTGCCAGCAGTTTAACTTCCAATCAGCCCCAGCATTTT. Translating gives CASSLTSNQPQHF.